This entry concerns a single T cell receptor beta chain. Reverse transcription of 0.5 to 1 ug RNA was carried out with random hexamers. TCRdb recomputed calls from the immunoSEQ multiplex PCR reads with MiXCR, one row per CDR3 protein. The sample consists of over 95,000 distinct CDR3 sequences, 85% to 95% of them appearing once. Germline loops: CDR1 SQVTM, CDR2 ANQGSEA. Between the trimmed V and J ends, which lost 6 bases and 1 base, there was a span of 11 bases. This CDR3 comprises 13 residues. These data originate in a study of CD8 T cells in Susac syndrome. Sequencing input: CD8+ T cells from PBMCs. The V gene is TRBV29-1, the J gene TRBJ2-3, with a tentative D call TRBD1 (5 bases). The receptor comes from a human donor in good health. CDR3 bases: TGCAGCGTCGATGACAGACGCACAGATACGCAGTATTTT. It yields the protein CSVDDRRTDTQYF.